The rows below give T cell receptor beta chains drawn from one sample of a study of identifying expanded T cells in peripheral blood. Clones were read by immunoSEQ multiplex PCR, and TCRdb kept only the in-frame ones, dropping some. The sample shows 75,000 to 90,000 clones, roughly 90% of them seen only once. Material: blood. The receptors were sampled from a person aged 18-70 years in good health. The CDR3 runs from the conserved cysteine through the conserved F or W. D genes are given only for firm matches. Not all rows give a size; the values are once, few, many and, for expanded clones, a class.

d_gene: NA; j_gene: TRBJ1-4; abundance: NA; v_gene: TRBV7-9; CDR3nt: TGTGCCGCCTCAAGTCAGCCAGAACTTGAAAAACTGTTTTTT; CDR3aa: CAASSQPELEKLFF
d_gene: NA; j_gene: TRBJ1-1; abundance: NA; v_gene: TRBV9; CDR3nt: TGTGCCAGCAGCGTAAAAGGTCCGACCACTGAAGCTTTCTTT; CDR3aa: CASSVKGPTTEAFF
d_gene: TRBD2; j_gene: TRBJ2-7; abundance: NA; v_gene: TRBV29-1; CDR3nt: TGCAGCGTCCCCGGGACTAGCAGCTACGAGCAGTACTTC; CDR3aa: CSVPGTSSYEQYF
d_gene: TRBD2; j_gene: TRBJ2-1; abundance: once; v_gene: TRBV18; CDR3nt: TGTGCCAGCTCAATTGCTAGCGGCCTATACAATGAGCAGTTCTTC; CDR3aa: CASSIASGLYNEQFF
d_gene: TRBD2; j_gene: TRBJ2-2; abundance: NA; v_gene: TRBV5-4; CDR3nt: TGTGCCAGCAGCTTGGCCTCGCCCTCTAGCGGGCGGAACACCGGGGAGCTGTTTTTT; CDR3aa: CASSLASPSSGRNTGELFF
d_gene: TRBD2; j_gene: TRBJ2-7; abundance: NA; v_gene: TRBV7-2; CDR3nt: TGTGCCAGCAGCTTACAAGCGGGGGGTTCCTACGAGCAGTACTTC; CDR3aa: CASSLQAGGSYEQYF
d_gene: NA; j_gene: TRBJ1-6; abundance: few; v_gene: TRBV2; CDR3nt: TGTGCCAGCAGACAACGTGGGGTTAACAATTCACCCCTCCACTTT; CDR3aa: CASRQRGVNNSPLHF
d_gene: NA; j_gene: TRBJ1-5; abundance: NA; v_gene: TRBV6-5; CDR3nt: TGTGCCAGCAGTGCACAAGCAGGGGTCCAGCCCCAGCATTTT; CDR3aa: CASSAQAGVQPQHF
d_gene: NA; j_gene: TRBJ1-1; abundance: NA; v_gene: TRBV5-1; CDR3nt: TGCGCCAGCAGCTTCGTCGGGTTCCATGGGGGCGCTGAAGCTTTCTTT; CDR3aa: CASSFVGFHGGAEAFF
d_gene: NA; j_gene: TRBJ2-3; abundance: NA; v_gene: TRBV4-1; CDR3nt: TGCGCCAGCAGCCAAGCGGAAAGGGCAGCCGGGGATCAGGGGCAGTATTTT; CDR3aa: CASSQAERAAGDQGQYF
d_gene: NA; j_gene: TRBJ2-7; abundance: NA; v_gene: TRBV6-5; CDR3nt: TGTGCCAGCAGAAACAGTCCAGGCGAGCAGTACTTC; CDR3aa: CASRNSPGEQYF
d_gene: NA; j_gene: TRBJ1-5; abundance: NA; v_gene: TRBV19; CDR3nt: TGTGCCAGTAGCCTCTACCAAGCGGGTGTTGGTCAGCCCCAGCATTTT; CDR3aa: CASSLYQAGVGQPQHF
d_gene: NA; j_gene: TRBJ1-2; abundance: NA; v_gene: TRBV5-6; CDR3nt: TGTGCCAGCAGCTTGGGCCAGGGAGGCTATGGCTACACCTTC; CDR3aa: CASSLGQGGYGYTF